The clone carrying this TCR beta chain was recorded only once. One junction end does not reproduce the germline sequence, and a read error may be involved. The data belong to a study of control samples from healthy donors and cancer patients. The CDR3 spans 12 residues. Per the germline V gene, CDR1 is LGHDT and CDR2 is YNNKEL (reference sequence). Profiling relied on immunoSEQ multiplex PCR, and the TCRdb table lists in-frame clones only, not all of them. The table includes over 85,000 clones, 70% to 90% detected once. This rearrangement joins TRBV3-1 (or the pseudogene TRBV3-2) to TRBJ2-7, with unresolved D. The sequence derives from a woman aged 55-69 years with lung cancer. Material: PBMCs. The CDR3 is CASRQARSEQYF. CDR3 DNA: TGTGCCAGCAGACAAGCGCGGAGCGAGCAGTACTTC.